Listed below are T cell receptor beta chains from one sample, sequenced in a study of graft-versus-host responses after intestinal transplantation. Method: immunoSEQ multiplex PCR; TCRdb's copy keeps in-frame clones and lacks some. The sample carries about 39,000 clones, 85% to 95% recorded once. The input for sequencing was PBMCs, taken 700 to 750 days after intestinal transplantation. All receptors derive from a human patient who received an intestinal transplant, so some T cells may come from the graft donor. CDR3s include the opening cysteine and the closing phenylalanine or tryptophan. The order of the fields is D gene, J gene, V gene, clone size, CDR3 protein, CDR3 DNA. A D gene is named only where the DNA matches it firmly. Where a row states a size, it is once, few, many or the class of an expanded clone; other rows omit it.

NA TRBJ2-7 TRBV5-6 NA CASSKAYEQYF TGTGCCAGCAGCAAAGCCTACGAGCAGTACTTC
NA TRBJ2-3 TRBV11-2 few CASSSRTDTQYF TGTGCCAGCAGCTCCCGCACAGATACGCAGTATTTT
NA TRBJ2-3 TRBV2 NA CATKQGNGLTDTQYF TGTGCCACTAAGCAGGGTAATGGCCTCACAGATACGCAGTATTTT
NA TRBJ1-4 TRBV9 NA CASSVRSGATNEKLFF TGTGCCAGCAGCGTCCGCAGTGGGGCAACTAATGAAAAACTGTTTTTT
NA TRBJ1-2 TRBV4-1 NA CASSPPGLYGYTF TGCGCCAGCAGCCCCCCCGGGCTCTATGGCTACACCTTC
NA TRBJ2-5 TRBV4-2 NA CASSQDLAQETQYF TGTGCCAGCAGCCAAGATCTAGCCCAAGAGACCCAGTACTTC
NA TRBJ2-2 TRBV4-1 NA CASSQEPHTGELFF TGCGCCAGCAGCCAAGAACCTCACACCGGGGAGCTGTTTTTT
TRBD1 TRBJ1-2 TRBV28 NA CASSFNRGLGTF TGTGCCAGCAGTTTTAACAGGGGCTTGGGCACCTTC
TRBD2 TRBJ2-5 TRBV5-1 few CASSLGLVRETQYF TGCGCCAGCAGCCTTGGACTAGTAAGGGAGACCCAGTACTTC
TRBD1 TRBJ2-3 TRBV28 NA CASSLAGTGGTDTQYF TGTGCCAGCAGTTTGGCCGGGACAGGGGGCACAGATACGCAGTATTTT
NA TRBJ2-5 TRBV19 NA CASSKPGSQETQYF TGTGCCAGTAGTAAACCGGGCTCCCAAGAGACCCAGTACTTC
NA TRBJ2-6 TRBV5-1 NA CASSSESGANVLTF TGCGCCAGCAGTTCGGAGTCTGGGGCCAACGTCCTGACTTTC
TRBD2 TRBJ2-7 TRBV7-9 NA CASSLPGLALEQYF TGTGCCAGCAGCTTACCAGGACTAGCGCTCGAGCAGTACTTC
NA TRBJ2-3 TRBV9 NA CASSVGPGAASTDTQYF TGTGCCAGCAGCGTAGGGCCAGGGGCGGCTAGCACAGATACGCAGTATTTT
NA TRBJ1-5 TRBV4-1 NA CASSQVVAEVNQPQHF TGCGCCAGCAGCCAAGTTGTCGCGGAAGTCAATCAGCCCCAGCATTTT
TRBD2 TRBJ2-7 TRBV10-2 NA CASSEREGLGEQYF TGCGCCAGCAGTGAACGGGAGGGCCTCGGGGAGCAGTACTTC
NA TRBJ1-2 TRBV4-1 few CASSQAIRANYGYTF TGCGCCAGCAGCCAAGCGATCCGAGCTAACTATGGCTACACCTTC
NA TRBJ2-7 TRBV28 NA CASSLHKGTYEQYF TGTGCCAGCAGTTTACATAAGGGAACCTACGAGCAGTACTTC
NA TRBJ1-2 TRBV11-2 NA CASSSISPGPYGYTF TGTGCCAGCAGCTCGATTTCCCCAGGGCCTTATGGCTACACCTTC
NA TRBJ1-5 TRBV23-1 NA CASSQSPTLSNQPQHF TGCGCCAGCAGTCAATCTCCAACCCTTAGCAATCAGCCCCAGCATTTT
NA TRBJ1-4 TRBV6-5 NA CASSYLGTNEKLFF TGTGCCAGCAGTTACTTAGGGACTAATGAAAAACTGTTTTTT
NA TRBJ2-1 TRBV18 NA CASSPFVAASYNEQFF TGTGCCAGCTCACCCTTTGTTGCGGCATCCTACAATGAGCAGTTCTTC
NA TRBJ1-6 TRBV2 NA CASSAELLNNSPLHF TGTGCCAGCAGTGCAGAGTTGCTAAATAATTCACCCCTCCACTTT
TRBD2 TRBJ2-2 TRBV6-4 medium-sized CASSDSSGGATGELFF TGTGCCAGCAGTGACTCGAGCGGGGGGGCCACCGGGGAGCTGTTTTTT
TRBD2 TRBJ2-5 TRBV5-1 NA CASSSPLIGGSSQGTQYF TGCGCCAGCAGCTCCCCCTTGATTGGCGGGAGTAGCCAAGGGACCCAGTACTTC
NA TRBJ2-3 TRBV5-1 NA CASSLVAITDTQYF TGCGCCAGCAGCTTGGTAGCGATCACAGATACGCAGTATTTT
NA TRBJ2-3 TRBV7-9 NA CASSLVGGADTQYF TGTGCCAGCAGCTTAGTGGGTGGGGCAGATACGCAGTATTTT
TRBD1 TRBJ2-1 TRBV9 NA CASSSSDRGGNEQFF TGTGCCAGCAGCTCGTCGGACAGGGGAGGCAATGAGCAGTTCTTC
TRBD2 TRBJ2-1 TRBV5-1 NA CASSLGTSGNYNEQFF TGCGCCAGCAGCTTGGGGACTAGCGGGAACTACAATGAGCAGTTCTTC
NA TRBJ1-5 TRBV15 NA CATSRVQPQHF TGTGCCACCAGCAGAGTTCAGCCCCAGCATTTT
NA TRBJ1-3 TRBV7-9 NA CASSFTWDPTISGNTIYF TGTGCCAGCAGCTTTACCTGGGACCCCACAATCTCTGGAAACACCATATATTTT
TRBD2 TRBJ2-1 TRBV6-5 NA CASRPSGSYNEQFF TGTGCCAGCAGGCCTAGCGGCTCCTACAATGAGCAGTTCTTC
NA TRBJ2-7 TRBV4-1 NA CASSQIGSGYEQYF TGCGCCAGCAGCCAAATCGGGAGTGGATACGAGCAGTACTTC
NA TRBJ2-6 TRBV7-7 NA CAVGSSGANVLTF TGCGCCGTTGGGAGCTCTGGGGCCAACGTCCTGACTTTC
TRBD1 TRBJ2-7 TRBV4-2 once CASGPGQGYREQYF TGTGCCAGCGGCCCGGGACAGGGTTACCGCGAGCAGTACTTC
NA TRBJ2-5 TRBV7-6 NA CASSLVPTRPLRAEETQYF TGTGCCAGCAGCTTAGTCCCTACTCGGCCGCTGCGTGCGGAAGAGACCCAGTACTTC
NA TRBJ1-1 TRBV29-1 NA CSVEYPEGAEAFF TGCAGCGTTGAATATCCCGAGGGGGCTGAAGCTTTCTTT
NA TRBJ1-4 TRBV4-2 NA CASSQDVGVATNEKLFF TGTGCCAGCAGCCAAGATGTAGGGGTGGCGACTAATGAAAAACTGTTTTTT
NA TRBJ2-7 TRBV11-2 NA CASSPPGRTYEQYF TGTGCCAGCAGCCCGCCCGGTAGAACCTACGAGCAGTACTTC
NA TRBJ2-7 TRBV5-1 NA CASSLVPDGSYEQYF TGCGCCAGCAGCTTGGTCCCAGACGGCTCCTACGAGCAGTACTTC
NA TRBJ2-7 TRBV20-1 NA CSVPGAYEQYF TGCAGTGTCCCGGGGGCCTACGAGCAGTACTTC
NA TRBJ1-1 TRBV11-1 NA CASSRTLEAFF TGTGCCAGCAGTCGGACCTTGGAAGCTTTCTTT
TRBD1 TRBJ1-6 TRBV19 NA CASSTTGGNSPLHF TGTGCCAGTAGTACGACAGGGGGTAATTCACCCCTCCACTTT
NA TRBJ1-2 TRBV18 NA CASSPMPIGGDPIYGYTF TGTGCCAGCTCACCGATGCCCATCGGGGGCGATCCCATTTATGGCTACACCTTC
NA TRBJ2-7 TRBV21-1 NA CASSKPITTSGNSYEQYF TGTGCCAGCAGCAAGCCGATAACGACTAGCGGGAACTCCTACGAGCAGTACTTC
NA TRBJ2-7 TRBV6-5 once CASRGMKVGIYEQYF TGTGCCAGCAGGGGGATGAAGGTGGGGATCTACGAGCAGTACTTC
TRBD1 TRBJ2-7 TRBV19 NA CASSATGGSEQYF TGTGCCAGTAGTGCCACAGGGGGCTCCGAGCAGTACTTC
NA TRBJ1-1 TRBV7-3 once CASSLTGAAGSRYTEAFF TGTGCCAGCAGCTTAACGGGGGCGGCAGGGAGTAGGTACACTGAAGCTTTCTTT
NA TRBJ2-3 TRBV18 NA CASGGYGLPQYF TGTGCCAGCGGCGGCTACGGGCTTCCGCAGTATTTT
TRBD2 TRBJ2-5 TRBV6-5 NA CASSYRGEETQYF TGTGCCAGCAGTTACCGGGGGGAAGAGACCCAGTACTTC
NA TRBJ2-4 TRBV5-1 NA CASSLEGSKNIQYF TGCGCCAGCAGCTTGGAGGGATCCAAAAACATTCAGTACTTC
NA TRBJ2-1 TRBV10-1 NA CASSPTPLRGNEQFF TGCGCCAGCAGTCCAACGCCCCTTCGGGGCAATGAGCAGTTCTTC